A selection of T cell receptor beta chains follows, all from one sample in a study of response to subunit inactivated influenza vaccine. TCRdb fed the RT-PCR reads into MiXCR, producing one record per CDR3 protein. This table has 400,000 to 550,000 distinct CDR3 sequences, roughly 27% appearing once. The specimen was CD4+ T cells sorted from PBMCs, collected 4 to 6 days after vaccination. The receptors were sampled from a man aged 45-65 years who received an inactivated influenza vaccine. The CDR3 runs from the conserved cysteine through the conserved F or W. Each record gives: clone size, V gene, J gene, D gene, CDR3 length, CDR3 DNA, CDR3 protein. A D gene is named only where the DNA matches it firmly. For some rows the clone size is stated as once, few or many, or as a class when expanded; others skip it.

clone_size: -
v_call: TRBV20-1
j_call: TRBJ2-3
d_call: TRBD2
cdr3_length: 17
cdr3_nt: TGCAGTGCCAGGACTAGCGGGGGACCTCGGCGCACAGATACGCAGTATTTT
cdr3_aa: CSARTSGGPRRTDTQYF

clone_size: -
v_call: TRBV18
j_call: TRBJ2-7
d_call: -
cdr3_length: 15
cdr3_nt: TGTGCCAGCTCACGTGGCGATGGGGGTACCTACGAGCAGTACTTC
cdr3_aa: CASSRGDGGTYEQYF

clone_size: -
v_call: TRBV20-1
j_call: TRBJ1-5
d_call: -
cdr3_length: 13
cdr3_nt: TGCAGTGCACCTACTGAAGGCAATCAGCCCCAGCATTTT
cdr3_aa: CSAPTEGNQPQHF

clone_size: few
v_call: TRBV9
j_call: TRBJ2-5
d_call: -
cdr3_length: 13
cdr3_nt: TGTGCCAGCAGCAAACAGCCGGGGGTGACCCAGTACTTC
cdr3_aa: CASSKQPGVTQYF

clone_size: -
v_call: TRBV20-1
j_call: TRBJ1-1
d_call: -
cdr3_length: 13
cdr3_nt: TGCAGGACACGGACGTCTTGGAACACTGAAGCTTTCTTT
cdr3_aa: CRTRTSWNTEAFF

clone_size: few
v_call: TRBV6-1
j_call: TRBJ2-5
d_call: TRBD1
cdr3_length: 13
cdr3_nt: TGTGCCAGCAGAAGCCGGGACAGGGAGACCCAGTACTTC
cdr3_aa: CASRSRDRETQYF

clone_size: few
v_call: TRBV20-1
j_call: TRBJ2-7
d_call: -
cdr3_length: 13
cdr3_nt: TGCAGTGCTAAGCAGGGGTTTTCCTACGAGCAGTACTTC
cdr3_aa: CSAKQGFSYEQYF

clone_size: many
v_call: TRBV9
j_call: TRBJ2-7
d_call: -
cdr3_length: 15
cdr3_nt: TGTGCCAGCAGCGTAACGGGACTCCCTGACTACGAGCAGTACTTC
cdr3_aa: CASSVTGLPDYEQYF

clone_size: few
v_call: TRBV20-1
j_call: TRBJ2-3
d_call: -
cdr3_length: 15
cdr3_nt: TGCAGTGCCTCCGGGGGAGGGGGCGTCGCAGATACGCAGTATTTT
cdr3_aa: CSASGGGGVADTQYF

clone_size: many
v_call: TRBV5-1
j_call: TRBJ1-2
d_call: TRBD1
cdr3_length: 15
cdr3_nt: TGCGCCAGCAGGGTGAACAGGGGGCGGCTGGATGGCTACACCTTC
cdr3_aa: CASRVNRGRLDGYTF

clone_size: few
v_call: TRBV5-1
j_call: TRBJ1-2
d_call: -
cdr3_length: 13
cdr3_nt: TGCGCCAGCAGCTTGGTGGGGTTATCTGGCTACACCTTC
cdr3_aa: CASSLVGLSGYTF

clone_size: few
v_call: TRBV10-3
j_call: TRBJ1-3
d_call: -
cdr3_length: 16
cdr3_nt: TGTGCCATCAGTGATATTTCGGGACTTCTTGGAAACACCATATATTTT
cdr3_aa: CAISDISGLLGNTIYF

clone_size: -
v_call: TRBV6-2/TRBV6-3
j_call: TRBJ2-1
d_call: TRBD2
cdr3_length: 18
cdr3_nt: TGTGCCAGCAGTTACTCGGTCGGGACTAGCGGGCCTCTCAATGAGCAGTTCTTC
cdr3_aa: CASSYSVGTSGPLNEQFF

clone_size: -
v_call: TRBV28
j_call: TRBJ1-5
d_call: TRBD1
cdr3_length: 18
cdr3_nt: TGTGCCAGCAGTCTCGGCGAAGCTGGGACAGGGAGGCGTCAGCCCCAGCATTTT
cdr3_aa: CASSLGEAGTGRRQPQHF

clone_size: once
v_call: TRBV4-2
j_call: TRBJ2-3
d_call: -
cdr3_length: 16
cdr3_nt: TGTGCCAGCAGCCAAGATCGAAGCCAGGGGACAGATACGCAGTATTTT
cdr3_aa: CASSQDRSQGTDTQYF

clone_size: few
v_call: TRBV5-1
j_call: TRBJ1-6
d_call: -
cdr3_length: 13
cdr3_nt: TGCGCCAGCAGCTTAAAAGGCTCTTCACCCCTCCACTTT
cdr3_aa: CASSLKGSSPLHF

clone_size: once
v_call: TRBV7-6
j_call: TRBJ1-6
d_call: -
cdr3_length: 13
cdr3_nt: TGTGCCAGCAGCCACGGGGGGGGATCACCCCTCCACTTT
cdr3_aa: CASSHGGGSPLHF

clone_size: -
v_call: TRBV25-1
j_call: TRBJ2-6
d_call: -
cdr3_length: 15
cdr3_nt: TGTGCCAGCAGCACGCCTTCCTCTGGGGCCAACGTCCTGACTTTC
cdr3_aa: CASSTPSSGANVLTF

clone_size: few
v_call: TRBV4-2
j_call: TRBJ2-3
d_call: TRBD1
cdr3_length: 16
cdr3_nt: TGTGCCAGCAGCCAAGGCCAGGGGGCGCACGCAGATACGCAGTATTTT
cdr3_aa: CASSQGQGAHADTQYF

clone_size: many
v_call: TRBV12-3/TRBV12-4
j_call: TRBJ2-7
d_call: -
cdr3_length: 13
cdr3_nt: TGTGCCAGCAGTTTTTCTACTGGGGACGAGCAGTACTTC
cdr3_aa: CASSFSTGDEQYF

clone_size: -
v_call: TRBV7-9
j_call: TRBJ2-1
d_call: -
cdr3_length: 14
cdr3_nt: TGTGCCAGCAGCCCCCTTCTCAGCTACAATGAGCAGTTCTTC
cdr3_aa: CASSPLLSYNEQFF

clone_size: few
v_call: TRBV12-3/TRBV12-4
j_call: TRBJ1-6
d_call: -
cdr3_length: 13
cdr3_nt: TGTGCCAGCAGTTTCGGCTATAATTCACCCCTCCACTTT
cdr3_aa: CASSFGYNSPLHF

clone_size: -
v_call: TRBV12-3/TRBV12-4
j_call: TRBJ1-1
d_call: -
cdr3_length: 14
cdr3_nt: TGTGCCAGCAGTTTAGGTCCCCTCGGGACTGAAGCTTTCTTT
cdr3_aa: CASSLGPLGTEAFF

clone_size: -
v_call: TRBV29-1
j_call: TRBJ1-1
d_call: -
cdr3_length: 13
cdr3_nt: TGCAGCGTTCCGAGATGGTTCTCCCCTGAAGCTTTCTTT
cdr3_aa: CSVPRWFSPEAFF

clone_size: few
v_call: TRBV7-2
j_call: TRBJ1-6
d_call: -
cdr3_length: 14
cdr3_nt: TGTGCCAGCAGGAGACAGGACGATAATTCACCCCTCCACTTT
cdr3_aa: CASRRQDDNSPLHF

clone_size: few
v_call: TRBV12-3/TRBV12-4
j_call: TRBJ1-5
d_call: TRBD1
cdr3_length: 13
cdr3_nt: TGTGCCAGCAGGGGACAGACCAATCAGCCCCAGCATTTT
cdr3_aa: CASRGQTNQPQHF

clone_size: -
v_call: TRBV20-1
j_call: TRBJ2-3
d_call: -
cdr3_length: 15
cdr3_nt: TGCAGTGCTAGAGGTAGCAGGGCCGAATCAGATACGCAGTATTTT
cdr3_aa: CSARGSRAESDTQYF

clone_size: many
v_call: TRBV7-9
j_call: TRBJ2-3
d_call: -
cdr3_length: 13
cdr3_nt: TGTGCCAGCGCTAGCTTTACCACAGATACGCAGTATTTT
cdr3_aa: CASASFTTDTQYF

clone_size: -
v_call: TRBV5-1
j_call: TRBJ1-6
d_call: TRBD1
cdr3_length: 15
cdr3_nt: TGCGCCGGCAGCCTGGCGGGACAGGGTGATTCACCCCTCCACTTT
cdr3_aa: CAGSLAGQGDSPLHF

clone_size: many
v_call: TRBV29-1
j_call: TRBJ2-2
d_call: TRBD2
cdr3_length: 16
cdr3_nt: TGCAGCGTGAAGGGGACTAGCGGGGGGAACACCGGGGAGCTGTTTTTT
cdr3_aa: CSVKGTSGGNTGELFF

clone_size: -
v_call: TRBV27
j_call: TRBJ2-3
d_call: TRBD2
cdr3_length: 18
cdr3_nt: TGTGCCAGGATACCGGGACTAGCGGGATTCGGGGGAACAGATACGCAGTATTTT
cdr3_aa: CARIPGLAGFGGTDTQYF

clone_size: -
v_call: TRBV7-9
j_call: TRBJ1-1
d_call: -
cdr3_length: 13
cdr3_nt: TGTGCCAGCACTAAAGGGGTGAACACTGAAGCTTTCTTT
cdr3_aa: CASTKGVNTEAFF